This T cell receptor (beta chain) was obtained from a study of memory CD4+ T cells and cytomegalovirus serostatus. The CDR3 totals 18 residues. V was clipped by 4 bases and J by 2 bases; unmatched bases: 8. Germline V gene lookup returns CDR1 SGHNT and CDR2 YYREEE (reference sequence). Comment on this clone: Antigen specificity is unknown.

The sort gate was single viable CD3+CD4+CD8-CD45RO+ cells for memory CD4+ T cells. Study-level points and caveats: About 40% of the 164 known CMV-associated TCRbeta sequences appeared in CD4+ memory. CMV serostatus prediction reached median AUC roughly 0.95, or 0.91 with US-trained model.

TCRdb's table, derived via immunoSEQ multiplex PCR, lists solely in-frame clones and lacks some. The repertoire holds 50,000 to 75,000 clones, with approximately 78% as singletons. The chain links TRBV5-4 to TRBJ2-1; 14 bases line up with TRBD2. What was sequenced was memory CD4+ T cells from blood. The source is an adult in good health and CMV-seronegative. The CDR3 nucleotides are TGTGCCAGCAGCCCGGGACTAGCGGGAGTCAATCCCTACAATGAGCAGTTCTTC. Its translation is CASSPGLAGVNPYNEQFF.